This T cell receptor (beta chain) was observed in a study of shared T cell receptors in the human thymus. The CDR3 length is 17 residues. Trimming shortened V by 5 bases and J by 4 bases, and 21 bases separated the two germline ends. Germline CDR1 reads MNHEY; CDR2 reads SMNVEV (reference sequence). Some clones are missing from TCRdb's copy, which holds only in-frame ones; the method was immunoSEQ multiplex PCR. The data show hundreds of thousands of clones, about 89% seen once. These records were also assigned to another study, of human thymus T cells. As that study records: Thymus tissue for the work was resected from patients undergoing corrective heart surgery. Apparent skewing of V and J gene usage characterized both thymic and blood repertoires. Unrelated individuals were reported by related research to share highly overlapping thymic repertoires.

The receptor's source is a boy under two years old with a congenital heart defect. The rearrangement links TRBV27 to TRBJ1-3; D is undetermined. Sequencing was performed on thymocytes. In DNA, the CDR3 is TGTGCCAGCAGTCCTCATTTGGACTGGCTCCTGGGAAACACCATATATTTT. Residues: CASSPHLDWLLGNTIYF.